The sequence of this TCR beta chain was determined in a study of shared clonotypes between healthy human individuals. Study observations and caveats: Naive subsets, compared against memory subsets, generally had larger estimated richness values.

As for this clone: The antigen remains unidentified.

Assay: immunoSEQ multiplex PCR; the TCRdb copy retains only in-frame clones and omits some. The profile covers about 1 million clones, with 65% to 80% appearing a single time and 1.4% to 1.5% taken by the ten largest. Trimming left V 8 bases short and J 0 bases short, with 14 bases between. The germline V gene has CDR1 MDHEN and CDR2 SYDVKM. This CDR3 has 14 residues. The chain has TRBV28 and TRBJ2-7; D might be TRBD1 (6 bases). The sequence was collected from a man aged 18 to 35 in good health. Material for sequencing was memory CD4+ T cells sorted from blood. Sample subset: CD45RA-negative fraction. The chain's CDR3 is CASPPPRGSYEQYF. Written as DNA, the CDR3 is TGTGCCAGCCCGCCCCCCAGGGGCTCCTACGAGCAGTACTTC.